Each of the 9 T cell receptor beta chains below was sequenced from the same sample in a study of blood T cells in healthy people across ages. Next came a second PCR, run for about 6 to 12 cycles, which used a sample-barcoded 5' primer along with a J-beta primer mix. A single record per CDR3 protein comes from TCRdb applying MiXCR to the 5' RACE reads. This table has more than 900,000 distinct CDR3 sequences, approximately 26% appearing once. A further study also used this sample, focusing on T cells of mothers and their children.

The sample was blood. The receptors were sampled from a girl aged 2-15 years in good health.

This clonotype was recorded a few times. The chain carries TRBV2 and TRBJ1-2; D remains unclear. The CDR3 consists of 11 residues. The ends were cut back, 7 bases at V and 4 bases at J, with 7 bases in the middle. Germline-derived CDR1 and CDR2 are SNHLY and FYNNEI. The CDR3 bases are TGTGCCAGCAATACTGGCTATGGCTACACCTTC. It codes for CASNTGYGYTF.

This CDR3 reads CASSLRGPSSLFQETQYF. The CDR3 nucleotides read TGTGCCAGTAGTCTTAGGGGTCCATCGTCCCTTTTCCAAGAGACCCAGTACTTC. The chain links TRBV19 to TRBJ2-5; D is possibly TRBD1 (5 bases). V was clipped by 5 bases and J by 1 base, with 23 bases between them. The germline V gene encodes CDR1 LNHDA and CDR2 SQIVND (reference sequence). The CDR3 loop spans 18 amino acids.

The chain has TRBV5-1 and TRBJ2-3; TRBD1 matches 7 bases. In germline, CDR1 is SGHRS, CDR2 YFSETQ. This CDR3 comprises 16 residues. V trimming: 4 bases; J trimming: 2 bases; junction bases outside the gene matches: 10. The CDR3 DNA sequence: TGCGCCAGCAGCGACGGAACAGGGGCACACACAGATACGCAGTATTTT. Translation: CASSDGTGAHTDTQYF.

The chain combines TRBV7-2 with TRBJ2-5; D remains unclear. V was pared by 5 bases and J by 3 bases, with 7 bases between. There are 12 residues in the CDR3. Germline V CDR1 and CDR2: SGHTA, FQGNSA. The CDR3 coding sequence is TGTGCCAGCAGCAACTGGGAAGAGACCCAGTACTTC. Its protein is CASSNWEETQYF.

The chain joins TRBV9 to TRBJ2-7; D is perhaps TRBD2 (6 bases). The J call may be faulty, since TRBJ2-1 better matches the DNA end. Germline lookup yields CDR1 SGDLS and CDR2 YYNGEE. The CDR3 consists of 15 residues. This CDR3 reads CASSVSGTSAHEQFF. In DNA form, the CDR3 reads TGTGCCAGCAGCGTGTCCGGGACTTCCGCTCATGAGCAGTTCTTC.

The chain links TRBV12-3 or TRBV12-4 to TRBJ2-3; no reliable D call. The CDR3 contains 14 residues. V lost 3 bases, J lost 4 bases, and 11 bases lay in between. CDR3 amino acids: CASSFRGVADTQYF. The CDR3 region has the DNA TGTGCCAGCAGTTTCAGAGGAGTCGCAGATACGCAGTATTTT.

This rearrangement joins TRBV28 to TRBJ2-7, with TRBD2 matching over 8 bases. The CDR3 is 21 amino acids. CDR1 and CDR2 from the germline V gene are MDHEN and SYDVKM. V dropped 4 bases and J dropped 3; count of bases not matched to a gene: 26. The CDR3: CASSSPPISGTSFRDLYEQYF. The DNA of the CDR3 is TGTGCCAGCAGTTCCCCGCCAATTAGCGGGACATCCTTTAGGGACCTCTACGAGCAGTACTTC. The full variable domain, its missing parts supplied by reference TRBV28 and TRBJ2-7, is DVKVTQSSRYLVKRTGEKVFLECVQDMDHENMFWYRQDPGLGLRLIYFSYDVKMKEKGDIPEGYSVSREKKERFSLILESASTNQTSMYLCASSSPPISGTSFRDLYEQYFGPGTRLTVT.

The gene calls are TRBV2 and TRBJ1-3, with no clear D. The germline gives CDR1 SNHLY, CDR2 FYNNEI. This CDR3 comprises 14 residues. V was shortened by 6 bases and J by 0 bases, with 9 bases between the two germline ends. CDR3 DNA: TGTGCCAGCAGACCCGGGTTCTCTGGAAACACCATATATTTT. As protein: CASRPGFSGNTIYF.

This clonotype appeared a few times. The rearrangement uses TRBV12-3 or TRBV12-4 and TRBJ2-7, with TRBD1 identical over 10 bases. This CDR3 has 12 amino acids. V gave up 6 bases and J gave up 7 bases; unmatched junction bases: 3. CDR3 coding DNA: TGTGCCAGCAGCGACAGGGGGCGTGAGCAGTACTTC. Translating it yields CASSDRGREQYF.